This is a list of T cell receptor beta chains from one sample in a study of blood T cell repertoires in COVID-19. Clones were read by immunoSEQ multiplex PCR, and TCRdb kept only the in-frame ones, dropping some. The sample lists a few hundred thousand clones; about 80% were seen once. Sequencing was performed on peripheral blood. The receptor set was obtained from a young man who had recovered from COVID-19. The CDR3 runs from the conserved cysteine through the conserved F or W. D genes are given only for firm matches. The size field is filled for only some rows; it gives once, few, many or a size class.

d_call j_call clone_size v_call cdr3_aa cdr3_nt
TRBD2 TRBJ2-1 NA TRBV7-2 CASSHRGGVRDNEQFF TGTGCCAGCAGCCACCGGGGAGGGGTCAGAGACAATGAGCAGTTCTTC
NA TRBJ1-2 NA TRBV7-9 CASSLEGEDLF TGTGCCAGCAGCTTAGAAGGGGAGGACTTATTC
TRBD1 TRBJ1-2 NA TRBV5-8 CASSFGTAANYGYTF TGTGCCAGCAGCTTCGGGACAGCAGCTAACTATGGCTACACCTTC
TRBD1 TRBJ2-3 NA TRBV3-1/TRBV3-2 CASSQDQGQGYF TGTGCCAGCAGCCAAGATCAAGGACAGGGGTATTTT
TRBD1 TRBJ1-5 NA TRBV2 CASRMTGSGQPQHF TGTGCCAGCAGGATGACAGGGTCCGGTCAGCCCCAGCATTTT
NA TRBJ1-1 NA TRBV18 CASSPTGNTEAFF TGTGCCAGCTCACCTACAGGGAACACTGAAGCTTTCTTT
NA TRBJ2-2 NA TRBV21-1 CASSSGTSGGRGTGELFF TGTGCCAGCAGCAGCGGGACTAGCGGGGGACGAGGGACCGGGGAGCTGTTTTTT
NA TRBJ1-4 NA TRBV27 CASSFGGSATNEKLFF TGTGCCAGCAGTTTCGGCGGAAGTGCAACTAATGAAAAACTGTTTTTT
NA TRBJ1-2 NA TRBV7-3 CASSPTPQVGYTF TGTGCCAGCAGCCCTACCCCACAGGTAGGCTACACCTTC
NA TRBJ1-4 NA TRBV3-1/TRBV3-2 CASSHLVPRKDEKLFF TGTGCCAGCAGCCACCTAGTCCCGAGAAAAGATGAAAAACTGTTTTTT
NA TRBJ1-3 few TRBV6-5 CASSYSNSHSGNTIYF TGTGCCAGCAGTTACTCGAACTCCCACTCTGGAAACACCATATATTTT
TRBD1 TRBJ1-1 NA TRBV6-5 CASTTGGSEAFF TGTGCCAGCACCACAGGGGGTAGTGAAGCTTTCTTT
NA TRBJ2-2 NA TRBV20-1 CSARGAGELFF TGCAGTGCTAGAGGAGCCGGGGAGCTGTTTTTT